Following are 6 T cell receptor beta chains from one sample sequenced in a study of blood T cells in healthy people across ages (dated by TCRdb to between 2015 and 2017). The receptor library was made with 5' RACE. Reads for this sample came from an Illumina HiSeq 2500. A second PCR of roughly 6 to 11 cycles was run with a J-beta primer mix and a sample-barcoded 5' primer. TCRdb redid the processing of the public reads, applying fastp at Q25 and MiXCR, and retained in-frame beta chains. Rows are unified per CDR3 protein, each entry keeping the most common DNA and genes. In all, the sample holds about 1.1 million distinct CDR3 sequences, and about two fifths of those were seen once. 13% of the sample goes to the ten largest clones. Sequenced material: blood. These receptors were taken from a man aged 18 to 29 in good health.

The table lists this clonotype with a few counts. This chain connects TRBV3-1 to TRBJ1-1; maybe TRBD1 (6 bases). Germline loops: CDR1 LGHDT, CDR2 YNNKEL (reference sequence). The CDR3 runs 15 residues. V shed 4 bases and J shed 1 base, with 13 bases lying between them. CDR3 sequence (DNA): TGTGCCAGCAGCCTAGTTTGGGGGCAGAACACTGAAGCTTTCTTT. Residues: CASSLVWGQNTEAFF.

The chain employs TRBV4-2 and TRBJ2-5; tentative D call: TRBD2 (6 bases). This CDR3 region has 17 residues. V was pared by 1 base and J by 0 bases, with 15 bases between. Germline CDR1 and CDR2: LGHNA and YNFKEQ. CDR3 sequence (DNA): TGTGCCAGCAGCCAAGTTGATATTCGGGGGTACCAAGAGACCCAGTACTTC. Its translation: CASSQVDIRGYQETQYF.

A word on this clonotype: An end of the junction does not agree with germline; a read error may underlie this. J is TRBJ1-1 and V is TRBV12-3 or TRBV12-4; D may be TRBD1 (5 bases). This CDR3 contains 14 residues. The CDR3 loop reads CAGSSGVTDTEAFF. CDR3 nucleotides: TGTGCCGGCAGTTCGGGGGTTACGGACACTGAAGCTTTCTTT.

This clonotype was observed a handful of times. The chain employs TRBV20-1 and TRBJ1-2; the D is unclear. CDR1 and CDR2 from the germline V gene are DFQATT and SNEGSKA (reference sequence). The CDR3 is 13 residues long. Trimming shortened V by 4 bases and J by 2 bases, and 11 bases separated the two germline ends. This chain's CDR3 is CSATYTGNYGYTF. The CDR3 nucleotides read TGCAGTGCTACCTACACCGGCAACTATGGCTACACCTTC.

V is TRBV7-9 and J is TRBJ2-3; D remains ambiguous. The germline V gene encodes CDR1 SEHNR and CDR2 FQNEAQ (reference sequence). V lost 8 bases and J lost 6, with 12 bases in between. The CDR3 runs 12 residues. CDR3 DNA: TGTGCCAGCGCCACCTCGAGGGATACGCAGTATTTT. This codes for CASATSRDTQYF.

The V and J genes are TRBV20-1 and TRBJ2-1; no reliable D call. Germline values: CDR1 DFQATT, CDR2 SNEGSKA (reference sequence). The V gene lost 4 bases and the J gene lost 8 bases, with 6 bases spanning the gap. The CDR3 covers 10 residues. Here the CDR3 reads CSANFYEQFF. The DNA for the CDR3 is TGCAGTGCTAACTTCTATGAGCAGTTCTTC.